This T cell receptor (beta chain) was documented in a study of T-cell reconstitution after alpha-beta-depleted transplantation in children. Whole-study results and caveats: One year post-transplant, T-cell counts and diversity were largely derived from T cells produced anew. There were reportedly several hundred expanded graft clones from which alpha-beta T cells came about two months after transplant. TCRbeta diversity was high at day 60 in some patients (a result of surviving recipient T cells and thymic progenitors).

Molecular barcoding with unique molecular identifiers was used for the TCRbeta library. TCRdb re-called the PCR reads through MiXCR, storing one row per CDR3 protein. The repertoire holds approximately 110,000 distinct CDR3 sequences, with approximately 10% as singletons. As for this clonotype: Antigen specificity is unknown.

Trimming left V 1 base short and J 7 bases short, with 8 bases between. CDR3 size: 13 residues. Per germline, CDR1 SEHNR and CDR2 FQNEAQ (reference sequence). The chain links TRBV7-9 to TRBJ1-5; D not certain. The sequencing here drew on PBMCs, taken before TCRalphabeta/CD19-depleted stem cell transplant. This receptor was taken from a boy under 10 years old with acute lymphoblastic leukemia, due to receive a stem cell transplant. As DNA, the CDR3 is TGTGCCAGCAGCTTAGAAGTCGGCCAGCCCCAGCATTTT. Its protein is CASSLEVGQPQHF.